A selection of T cell receptor beta chains follows, all from one sample in a study of T cells after yellow fever vaccination. TCRdb recomputed calls from the 5' RACE reads with MiXCR, one row per CDR3 protein. The sample comprises 300,000 or so distinct CDR3 sequences, approximately 3.9% of which are singletons, and approximately 24% rests with the top ten. The sample was PBMCs, taken 5 days after the yellow fever booster vaccination. The receptors derive from a man between 18 and 29 years old who received the YFV17D yellow fever vaccine. The CDR3 runs from the conserved cysteine through the conserved F or W. A D gene is named only where the DNA matches it firmly. Only some rows state a clone size, as once, few, many or a class for expanded clones.

CDR3 DNA | CDR3 protein | D gene | J gene | V gene | clone size
TGTGCCAGCAGTCCCCCCGGGACAATATACGAGCAGTACTTC | CASSPPGTIYEQYF | - | TRBJ2-7 | TRBV6-5 | few
TGTGCCAGCAGGGCCGGACAGATAAATTCACCCCTCCACTTT | CASRAGQINSPLHF | - | TRBJ1-6 | TRBV7-8 | -
TGCGCCAGCAGAGACCTCCAACAGGGGAGCTCCTACAATGAGCAGTTCTTC | CASRDLQQGSSYNEQFF | TRBD1 | TRBJ2-1 | TRBV4-3 | -
TGTGCCAGCAGCCCTTCGACAGTAAATAATTCACCCCTCCACTTT | CASSPSTVNNSPLHF | - | TRBJ1-6 | TRBV7-6 | many
TGTGCCAGCAGTGAATCCGGGGGAGCGGGACAAGAGACCCAGTACTTC | CASSESGGAGQETQYF | TRBD2 | TRBJ2-5 | TRBV2 | -
TGTGCCAGCAGTCGGACAGCAACTAATGAAAAACTGTTTTTT | CASSRTATNEKLFF | - | TRBJ1-4 | TRBV7-2 | many
TGTGCCAGCAGCTTAATGGTCTCCTCGGCTAATGAAAAACTGTTTTTT | CASSLMVSSANEKLFF | - | TRBJ1-4 | TRBV7-6 | few
TGTGCCACCCGCGGGACAGGGCTTCGGGAGCAGTTCTTC | CATRGTGLREQFF | TRBD1 | TRBJ2-1 | TRBV15 | many
TGTGCCAGCTCACCACCGTCACTCTCCTACGAGCAGTACTTC | CASSPPSLSYEQYF | - | TRBJ2-7 | TRBV18 | few
TGTGCCAGCAGCGCATCGACAGAGAACACTGAAGCTTTCTTT | CASSASTENTEAFF | - | TRBJ1-1 | TRBV11-2 | -
TGTGCCAGCAGTGTGGCCGGGACAGGTAACTACGAGCAGTACTTC | CASSVAGTGNYEQYF | TRBD1 | TRBJ2-7 | TRBV12-3/TRBV12-4 | few
TGCGCCAGCAGACCCAACAAGCCCGCAACTAATGAAAAACTGTTTTTT | CASRPNKPATNEKLFF | - | TRBJ1-4 | TRBV5-1 | few
TGCAGTGCTAGAGATAGACTAGCGGCCCACAATGAGCAGTTCTTC | CSARDRLAAHNEQFF | TRBD2 | TRBJ2-1 | TRBV20-1 | few
TGCGCCAGCAGCCCCTCGACCGGGACAGGGGTCATCGCCGGGGAGCTGTTTTTT | CASSPSTGTGVIAGELFF | TRBD1 | TRBJ2-2 | TRBV4-1 | few
TGCAGCGTTGTTGACTCGGGTGAAAAACTGTTTTTT | CSVVDSGEKLFF | - | TRBJ1-4 | TRBV29-1 | many
TGTGCCAGCAGCCAGGTTGTTGAGCAGTACTTC | CASSQVVEQYF | - | TRBJ2-7 | TRBV12-3/TRBV12-4 | many
TGTGCCAGCAGCGTACCTCAATTGACTAGTCTCAGCACAGATACGCAGTATTTT | CASSVPQLTSLSTDTQYF | - | TRBJ2-3 | TRBV7-2 | -
TGCAGCGTTGTTTGGGGTTCACCCCTCCACTTT | CSVVWGSPLHF | - | TRBJ1-6 | TRBV29-1 | many
TGTGCCAGCAGCCTTACAGGGGGCGCTGGGTATGGCTACACCTTC | CASSLTGGAGYGYTF | TRBD1 | TRBJ1-2 | TRBV3-1 | -
TGTGCCAGCAGCTTAGGTGGGGGGCCCTTGTTCTTC | CASSLGGGPLFF | - | TRBJ2-1 | TRBV7-2 | many
TGTGCCAGCAGCTTACGTATCGGACAGGGTGAGGAGACCCAGTACTTC | CASSLRIGQGEETQYF | TRBD1 | TRBJ2-5 | TRBV11-2 | few
TGTGCCAGCAGGCAGAATCCCACAGAAGAGACCCAGTACTTC | CASRQNPTEETQYF | - | TRBJ2-5 | TRBV5-4 | many
TGTGCCAGCAGCTTAAGTGTGAAAGAGACCCAGTACTTC | CASSLSVKETQYF | - | TRBJ2-5 | TRBV7-3 | -
TGTGCCAGCAGCCCCCCAGGGGGGAACCATGAGCAGTTCTTC | CASSPPGGNHEQFF | - | TRBJ2-1 | TRBV7-3 | many
TGCGCCAGCAGCCAACGGGAACCAGGGGGGGAAAAACTGTTTTTT | CASSQREPGGEKLFF | TRBD1 | TRBJ1-4 | TRBV4-1 | -
TGTGCCAGCAAAGACCCCCGGGTCGGTCGGCCCCAGCATTTT | CASKDPRVGRPQHF | - | TRBJ1-5 | TRBV28 | many
TGTGCCAGCTCAACAGCGATGGGAACTGAAGCTTTCTTT | CASSTAMGTEAFF | - | TRBJ1-1 | TRBV7-9 | many
TGTGCCAGCAGTTTCATCGGAGTCAGCACAGATACGCAGTATTTT | CASSFIGVSTDTQYF | - | TRBJ2-3 | TRBV28 | few
TGTGCCAGCAGCTTATCCAGGGCTGGAAACACCATATATTTT | CASSLSRAGNTIYF | - | TRBJ1-3 | TRBV7-2 | few
TGTGCCACCAGTGATAACAGGGGAATCTATGGCTACACCTTC | CATSDNRGIYGYTF | TRBD1 | TRBJ1-2 | TRBV24-1 | few
TGCGCCAGCAAACCCGGGACGTCGGGCACAGATACGCAGTATTTT | CASKPGTSGTDTQYF | - | TRBJ2-3 | TRBV5-1 | many
TGTGCCAGCAGCACTCGAACAGATACGCAGTATTTT | CASSTRTDTQYF | - | TRBJ2-3 | TRBV9 | few
TGCGCCAGCAGCTTGGCCGACAGGGGGAATGGCTACACCTTC | CASSLADRGNGYTF | TRBD1 | TRBJ1-2 | TRBV5-1 | -
TGTGCCAGCAGCTTTGGAAGCGAAATTGGTGGCTACACCTTC | CASSFGSEIGGYTF | - | TRBJ1-2 | TRBV7-9 | -
TGTGCCAGCAGCCAAGATGCCGCCTTCAGACCCCTCCACTTT | CASSQDAAFRPLHF | - | TRBJ1-6 | TRBV3-1 | few
TGCGCCAGCAGTGGAGACGGGTTCTCTGCGCCCGAGACCCAGTACTTC | CASSGDGFSAPETQYF | - | TRBJ2-5 | TRBV4-1 | many
TGCGCCAGCAGCCAAGATCGTAGTACATATGGCTACACCTTC | CASSQDRSTYGYTF | - | TRBJ1-2 | TRBV4-3 | once
TGTGCCAGCAGTTACGGGCCCCCGGGCGATTCACCCCTCCACTTT | CASSYGPPGDSPLHF | - | TRBJ1-6 | TRBV6-5 | many
TGTGCCAGCAGCCAAGCGAACCGAAGAGGATGGGGCAATGAGCAGTTCTTC | CASSQANRRGWGNEQFF | - | TRBJ2-1 | TRBV3-1 | few
TGTGCCAGCAGCCCAGGGGGAGGATATGGCTACACCTTC | CASSPGGGYGYTF | TRBD1 | TRBJ1-2 | TRBV7-6 | many
TGCAGTGCAACAACAGGGATCAGGGGCTACACCTTC | CSATTGIRGYTF | - | TRBJ1-2 | TRBV20-1 | -
TGCGCCAGCAGCCCCAGGGACACCCTTTACGAGCAGTACTTC | CASSPRDTLYEQYF | - | TRBJ2-7 | TRBV5-1 | -